Here is one T cell receptor beta chain with its context. This sample was taken from a study of OX40 agonist ivuxolimab in advanced cancers. The CDR3 consists of 13 residues. Germline V gene sequence: CDR1 SGHVS, CDR2 FNYEAQ. Unmatched junction bases numbered 2, after V lost 4 bases and J lost 3 bases. The data were produced by immunoSEQ multiplex PCR, yet TCRdb's version contains in-frame clones alone and is incomplete. In the table there are about 46,000 clones, roughly 90% of which are singletons. This clonotype originated in an adult with an advanced solid tumor such as melanoma, head and neck, liver or kidney cancer. The input for sequencing was CD4+ or CD8+ T cells sorted from blood, taken in a trial of the OX40 agonist ivuxolimab. The rearrangement links TRBV7-6 to TRBJ2-7; 8 bases are a match to TRBD2. The CDR3 loop reads CASSSTSGYEQYV. CDR3 nucleotides: TGTGCCAGCAGCTCTACTAGCGGCTACGAGCAGTACGTC.